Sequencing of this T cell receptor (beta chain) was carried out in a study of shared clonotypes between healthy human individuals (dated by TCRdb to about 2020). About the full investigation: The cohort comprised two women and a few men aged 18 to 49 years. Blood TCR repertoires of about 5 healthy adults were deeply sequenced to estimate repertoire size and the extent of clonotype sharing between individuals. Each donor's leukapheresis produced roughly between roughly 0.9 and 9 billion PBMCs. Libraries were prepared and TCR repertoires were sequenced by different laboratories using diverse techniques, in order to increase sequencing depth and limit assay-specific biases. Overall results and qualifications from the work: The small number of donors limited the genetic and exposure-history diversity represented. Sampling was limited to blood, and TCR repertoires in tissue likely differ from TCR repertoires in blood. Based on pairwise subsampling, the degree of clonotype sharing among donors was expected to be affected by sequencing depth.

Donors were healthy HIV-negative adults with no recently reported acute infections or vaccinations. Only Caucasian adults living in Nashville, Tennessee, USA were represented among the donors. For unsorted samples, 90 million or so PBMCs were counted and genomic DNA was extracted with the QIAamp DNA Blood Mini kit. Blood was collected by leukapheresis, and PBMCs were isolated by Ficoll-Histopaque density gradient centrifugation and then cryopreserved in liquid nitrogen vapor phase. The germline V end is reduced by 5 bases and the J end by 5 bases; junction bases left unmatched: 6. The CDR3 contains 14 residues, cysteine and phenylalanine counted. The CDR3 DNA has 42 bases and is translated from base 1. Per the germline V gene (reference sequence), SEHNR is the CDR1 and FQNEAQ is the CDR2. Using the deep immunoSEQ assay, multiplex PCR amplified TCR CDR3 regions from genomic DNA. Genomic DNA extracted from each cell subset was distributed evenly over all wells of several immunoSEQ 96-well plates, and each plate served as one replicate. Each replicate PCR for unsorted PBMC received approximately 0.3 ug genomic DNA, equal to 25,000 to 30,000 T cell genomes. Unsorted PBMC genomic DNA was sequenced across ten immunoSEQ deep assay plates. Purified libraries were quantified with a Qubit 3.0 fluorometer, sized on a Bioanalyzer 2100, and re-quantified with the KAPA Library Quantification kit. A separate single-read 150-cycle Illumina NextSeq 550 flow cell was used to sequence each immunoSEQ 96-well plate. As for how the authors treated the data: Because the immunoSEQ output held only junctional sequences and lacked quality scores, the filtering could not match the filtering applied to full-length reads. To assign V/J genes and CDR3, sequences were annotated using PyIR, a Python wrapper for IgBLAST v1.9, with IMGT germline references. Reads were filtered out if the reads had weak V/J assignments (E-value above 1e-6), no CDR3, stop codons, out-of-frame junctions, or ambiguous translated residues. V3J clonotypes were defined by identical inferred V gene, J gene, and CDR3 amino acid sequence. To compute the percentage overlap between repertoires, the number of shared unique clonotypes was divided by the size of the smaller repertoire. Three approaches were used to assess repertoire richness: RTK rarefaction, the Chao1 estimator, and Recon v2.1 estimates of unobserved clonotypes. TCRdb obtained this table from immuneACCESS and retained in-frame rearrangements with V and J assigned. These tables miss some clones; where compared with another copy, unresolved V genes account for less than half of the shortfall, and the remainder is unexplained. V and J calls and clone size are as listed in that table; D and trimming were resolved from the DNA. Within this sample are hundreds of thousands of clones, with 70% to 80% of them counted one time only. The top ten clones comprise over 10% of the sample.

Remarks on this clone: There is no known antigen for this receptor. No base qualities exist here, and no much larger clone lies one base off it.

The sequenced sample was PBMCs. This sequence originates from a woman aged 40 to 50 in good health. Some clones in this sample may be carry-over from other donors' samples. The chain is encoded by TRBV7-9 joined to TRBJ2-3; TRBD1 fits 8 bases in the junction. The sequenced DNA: TGTGCCAGCAGCCCTGCCAGGGGGCGAGATACGCAGTATTTT. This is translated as CASSPARGRDTQYF.